This T cell receptor beta chain was retrieved from a study of Tregs in tolerant kidney transplant recipients. Study-wide findings and caveats: Validation in larger populations is needed because few patients were studied.

With regard to this clone: The antigen is not known.

Germline V gene sequence: CDR1 SGHRS, CDR2 YFSETQ. The CDR3 length is 16 residues. V shed 1 base and J 1 base; nucleotides not matched to a gene: 8. TCRdb keeps only in-frame clones here, not all; method: immunoSEQ multiplex PCR. Of some 240,000 clones in the sample, more than 65% were seen once. The sequence was collected from a human donor in good health. Sequencing used CD4+ T cells from blood. V usage is TRBV5-1 and J usage is TRBJ2-7; 7 nucleotides agree with TRBD1. The CDR3 loop reads CASSLPRGLFSYEQYF. DNA of the CDR3: TGCGCCAGCAGCTTGCCTAGGGGGCTTTTTTCCTACGAGCAGTACTTC. Complete variable domain (other parts from reference TRBV5-1 and TRBJ2-7): KAGVTQTPRYLIKTRGQQVTLSCSPISGHRSVSWYQQTPGQGLQFLFEYFSETQRNKGNFPGRFSGRQFSNSRSEMNVSTLELGDSALYLCASSLPRGLFSYEQYFGPGTRLTVT.